This T cell receptor (beta chain) was retrieved from a study of T-cell reconstitution after alpha-beta-depleted transplantation in children. Germline CDR1 SEHNR, CDR2 FQNEAQ (reference sequence). The CDR3 sequence is 16 residues long. The ends lost 5 bases at V and 6 bases at J; junction bases unmatched: 15. Unique molecular identifiers were incorporated during preparation of the TCRbeta library. TCRdb used MiXCR to reprocess the PCR reads, holding one entry per CDR3 protein. The data contain some 260,000 distinct CDR3 sequences, 20% to 30% of them singletons. This clonotype was seen a handful of times.

The origin of this receptor is a female patient between 2 and 15 years old who had a stem cell transplant for congenital amegakaryocytic thrombocytopenia, so the T cells may come from the graft donor. The specimen comprised PBMCs, mostly from graft donor cells, sampled 360 days after TCRalphabeta/CD19-depleted stem cell transplant. This chain uses TRBV7-9 with TRBJ1-1; 7 positions match TRBD1. Here the CDR3 reads CASSPPLTGFFSEAFF. CDR3 coding DNA: TGTGCCAGCAGCCCCCCCTTGACAGGGTTCTTCTCTGAAGCTTTCTTT.